The source of this TCR beta chain is a study of cytomegalovirus exposure and HLA in healthy donors. Study-level points and caveats: In a later analysis, several top co-occurrence clusters appeared linked to parvovirus B19, influenza, CMV and Epstein-Barr virus. Analyzed later, most CMV-associated TCR beta chains appeared HLA-restricted. The study carried out a later analysis of TCR beta sequences. It associated 15,000 to 20,000 of them with specific HLA alleles at a false discovery rate of 0.05.

With regard to this clone: Its antigen is undetermined.

Vbeta (60) and Jbeta (13) primers were used in the PCR. TCRdb's copy holds only in-frame clones and misses some; the assay was immunoSEQ multiplex PCR. This sample has fewer than 250,000 clones, with about four fifths found just once. This CDR3 contains 13 residues. With 3 bases removed from V and 5 bases from J, the gap between germline ends came to 11 bases. Per the germline V gene, CDR1 is SGDLS and CDR2 is YYNGEE. The clonotype was recovered from a man in his forties in good health and CMV-seropositive. V gene TRBV9 combines with J gene TRBJ1-1; no reliable D call. Sequencing was done on a sample of PBMCs. CDR3 sequence reads: CASSDDFGTEAFF. CDR3 nucleotide sequence: TGTGCCAGCAGCGACGACTTCGGGACTGAAGCTTTCTTT.